This TCR beta chain was recovered during a study of control samples from healthy donors and cancer patients. This CDR3 has 13 residues. Between the trimmed V and J ends, which lost 0 bases and 9 bases, there was a span of 11 bases. Germline assignment: CDR1 KGHDR and CDR2 SFDVKD. TCRdb keeps only in-frame clones here, not all; method: immunoSEQ multiplex PCR. The sample consists of about 85,000 clones, just over 90% of them appearing once. The chain employs TRBV24-1 and TRBJ2-7, with D perhaps TRBD1 (6 bases). The clonotype was recovered from a woman aged 18-35 years in good health. Sequencing used blood. In DNA form, the CDR3 reads TGTGCCACCAGTGATTTGGTTGGGACAACGCAGTACTTC. Protein: CATSDLVGTTQYF.